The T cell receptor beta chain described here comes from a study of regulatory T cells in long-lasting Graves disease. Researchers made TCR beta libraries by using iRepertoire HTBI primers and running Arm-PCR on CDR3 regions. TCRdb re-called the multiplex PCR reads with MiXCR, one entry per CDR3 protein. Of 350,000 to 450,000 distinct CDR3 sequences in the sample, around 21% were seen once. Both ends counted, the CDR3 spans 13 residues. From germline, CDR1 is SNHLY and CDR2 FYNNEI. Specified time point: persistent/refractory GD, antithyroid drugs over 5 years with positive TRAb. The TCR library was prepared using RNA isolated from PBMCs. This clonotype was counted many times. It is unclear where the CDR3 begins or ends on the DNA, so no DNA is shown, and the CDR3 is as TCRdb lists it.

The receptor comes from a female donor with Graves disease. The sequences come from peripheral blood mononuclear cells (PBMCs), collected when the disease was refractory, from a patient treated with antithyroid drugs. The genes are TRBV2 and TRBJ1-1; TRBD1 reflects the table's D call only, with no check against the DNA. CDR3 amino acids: CASSTSGGTEAFF.